There are a few counts of the clone carrying this TCR beta chain. This CDR3 region has 12 residues. Germline assignment: CDR1 SGHRS and CDR2 YFSETQ. Trimming removed 0 bases at V and 8 bases at J, with 9 bases between. Here immunoSEQ multiplex PCR was the method, and the copy in TCRdb shows in-frame clones only, minus some. This table holds about 34,000 clones, roughly 80% found once. The sample is drawn from a study of OX40 agonist ivuxolimab in advanced cancers. The TCR originated in an adult with an advanced solid tumor such as melanoma, head and neck, liver or kidney cancer. The specimen was CD4+ or CD8+ T cells sorted from blood, collected in a trial of the OX40 agonist ivuxolimab. The V and J genes are TRBV5-1 and TRBJ2-7; either TRBD1 or TRBD2 may fit D (6 bases each). The CDR3 region is CASSLEGGQQYF. DNA of the CDR3: TGCGCCAGCAGCTTGGAGGGGGGCCAGCAGTACTTC.